The text below deals with one TCR beta chain. Its cognate antigen is unknown. The sample comes from a study of a mutant IDH1 vaccine in newly diagnosed glioma. Sequencing used immunoSEQ multiplex PCR; TCRdb keeps in-frame clones, though not all of them. Here the sample spans about 42,000 clones, approximately 83% being singletons. V lost 5 bases and J lost 3, with 5 bases in between. The CDR3 has 11 residues. The germline V gene has CDR1 SGHVS and CDR2 FQNEAQ. Time point meaning: week 5, during vaccination. A single vaccine dose contained 300 ug of mutant IDH1 20-mer peptide, and topical imiquimod was used with it.

Sequencing used PBMCs, obtained from a glioma patient whose treatment included an IDH1 peptide vaccine. The V and J genes are TRBV7-8 and TRBJ2-7; no firm D call. This TCR derives from a man in his forties or fifties with glioma. The CDR3 nucleotides are TGTGCCAGCAGCCCCAGCTACGAGCAGTACTTC. Protein: CASSPSYEQYF. The entire variable domain, with the rest obtained from reference TRBV7-8 and TRBJ2-7, is as follows: GAGVSQSPRYKVAKRGQDVALRCDPISGHVSLFWYQQALGQGPEFLTYFQNEAQLDKSGLPSDRFFAERPEGSVSTLKIQRTQQEDSAVYLCASSPSYEQYFGPGTRLTVT.